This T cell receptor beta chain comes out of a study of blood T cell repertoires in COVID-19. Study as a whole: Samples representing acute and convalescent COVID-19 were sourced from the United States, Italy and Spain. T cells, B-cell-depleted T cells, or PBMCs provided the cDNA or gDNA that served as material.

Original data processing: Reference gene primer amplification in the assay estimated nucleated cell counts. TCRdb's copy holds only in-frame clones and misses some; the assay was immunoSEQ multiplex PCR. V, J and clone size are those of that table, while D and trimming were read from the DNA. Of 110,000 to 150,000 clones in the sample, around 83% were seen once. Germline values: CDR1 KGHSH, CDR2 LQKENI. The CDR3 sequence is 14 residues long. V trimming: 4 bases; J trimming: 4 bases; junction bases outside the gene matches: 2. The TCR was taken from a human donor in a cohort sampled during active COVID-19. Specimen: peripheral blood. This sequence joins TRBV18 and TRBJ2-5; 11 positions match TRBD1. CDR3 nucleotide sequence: TGTGCCAGCTCACGGACAGGGGGCGTAGAGACCCAGTACTTC. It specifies CASSRTGGVETQYF.